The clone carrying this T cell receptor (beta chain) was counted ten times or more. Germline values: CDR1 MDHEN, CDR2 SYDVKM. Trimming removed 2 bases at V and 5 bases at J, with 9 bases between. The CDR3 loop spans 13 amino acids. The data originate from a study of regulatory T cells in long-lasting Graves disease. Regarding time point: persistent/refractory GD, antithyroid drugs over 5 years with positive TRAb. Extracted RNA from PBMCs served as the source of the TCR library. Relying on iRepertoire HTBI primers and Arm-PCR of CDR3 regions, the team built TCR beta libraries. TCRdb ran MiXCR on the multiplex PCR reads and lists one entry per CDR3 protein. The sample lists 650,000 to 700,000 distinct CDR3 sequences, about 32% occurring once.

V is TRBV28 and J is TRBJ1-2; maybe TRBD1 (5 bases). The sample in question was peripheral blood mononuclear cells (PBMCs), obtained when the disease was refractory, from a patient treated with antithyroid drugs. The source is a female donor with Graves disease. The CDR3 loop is CASSLTQDYGYTF. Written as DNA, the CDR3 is TGTGCCAGCAGTTTAACACAGGATTATGGCTACACCTTC.